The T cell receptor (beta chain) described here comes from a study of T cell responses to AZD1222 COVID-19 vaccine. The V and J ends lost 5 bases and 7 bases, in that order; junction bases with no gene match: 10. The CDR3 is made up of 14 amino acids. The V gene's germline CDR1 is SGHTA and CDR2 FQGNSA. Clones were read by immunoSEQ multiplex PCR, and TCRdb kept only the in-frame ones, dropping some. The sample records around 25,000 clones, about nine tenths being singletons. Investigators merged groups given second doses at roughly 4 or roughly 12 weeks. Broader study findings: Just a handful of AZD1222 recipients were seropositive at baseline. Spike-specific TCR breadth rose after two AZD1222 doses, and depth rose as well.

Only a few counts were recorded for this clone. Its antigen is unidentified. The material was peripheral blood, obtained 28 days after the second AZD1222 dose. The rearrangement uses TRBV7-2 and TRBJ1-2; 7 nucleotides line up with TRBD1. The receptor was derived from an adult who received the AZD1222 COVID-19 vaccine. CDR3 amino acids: CASSPDGQAGGYTF. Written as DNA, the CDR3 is TGTGCCAGCAGCCCAGACGGACAGGCTGGTGGCTACACCTTC.